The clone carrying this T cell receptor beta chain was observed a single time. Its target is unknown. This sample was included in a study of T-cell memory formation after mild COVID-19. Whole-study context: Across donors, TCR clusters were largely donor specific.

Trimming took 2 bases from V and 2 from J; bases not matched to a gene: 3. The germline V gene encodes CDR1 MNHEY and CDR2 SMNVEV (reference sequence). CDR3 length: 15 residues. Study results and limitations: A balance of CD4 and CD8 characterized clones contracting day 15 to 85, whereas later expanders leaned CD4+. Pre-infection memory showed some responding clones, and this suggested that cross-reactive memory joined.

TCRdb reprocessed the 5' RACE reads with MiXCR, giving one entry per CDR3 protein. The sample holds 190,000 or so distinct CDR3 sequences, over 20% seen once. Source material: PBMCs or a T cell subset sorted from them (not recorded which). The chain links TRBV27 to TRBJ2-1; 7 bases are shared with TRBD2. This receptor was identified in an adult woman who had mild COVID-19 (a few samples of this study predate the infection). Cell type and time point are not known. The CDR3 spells CASSLNGRPYNEQFF. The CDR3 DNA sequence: TGTGCCAGCAGTTTAAACGGGAGGCCCTACAATGAGCAGTTCTTC.